Below, 30 T cell receptor beta chains from the same sample are listed, as sequenced in a study of blood T cell repertoires in COVID-19. TCRdb's copy holds only in-frame clones and misses some; the assay was immunoSEQ multiplex PCR. This sample has about 130,000 clones, with approximately 87% found just once. The sample taken for sequencing was peripheral blood. These receptors originate from a woman aged 55-69 years with acute or convalescent COVID-19.

The chain combines TRBV6-5 with TRBJ2-2, with D possibly being TRBD1 (6 bases). The CDR3 has 14 residues. Germline loops: CDR1 MNHEY, CDR2 SVGAGI. The V gene lost 6 bases and the J gene lost 16 bases, with 24 bases spanning the gap. In nucleotides, the CDR3 is TGTGCCAGCAGCCTTGAGACAGGAGTGGCTCCGGCGTTTTTT. This sequence encodes CASSLETGVAPAFF.

The rearrangement joins TRBV6-1 to TRBJ2-2; 15 nucleotides match TRBD2. The CDR3 totals 16 residues. Germline lookup yields CDR1 MNHNS and CDR2 SASEGT. The trim removed 1 base at V and 9 bases at J, leaving 3 bases unmatched. The CDR3 spells CASSEGTSGRGRELFF. DNA of the CDR3: TGTGCCAGCAGTGAAGGGACTAGCGGGAGGGGTAGGGAGCTGTTTTTT.

V gene TRBV6-6 combines with J gene TRBJ1-2, with D perhaps matching TRBD1 (5 bases). Germline V gives CDR1 MNHNY, CDR2 SVGAGI (reference sequence). The CDR3 extends over 14 amino acids. V lost 6 bases and J 2 bases, leaving 13 bases between the germline ends. CDR3 bases: TGTGCCAGCAGCCGCGTCGGGGGGAACTATGGCTACACCTTC. Its protein product is CASSRVGGNYGYTF.

The rearrangement links TRBV27 to TRBJ1-2; a weak D match, TRBD1 (6 bases). The germline CDR1 and CDR2 sequences are MNHEY and SMNVEV (reference sequence). This CDR3 is built from 13 residues. The V end was cut by 6 bases, the J end by 4 bases, with 12 bases between. As DNA, the CDR3 is TGTGCCAGCAGCCATGGACAGCTCTATGGCTACACCTTC. This sequence encodes CASSHGQLYGYTF.

V and J are TRBV28 and TRBJ2-2; D remains unclear. This CDR3 has 15 residues. V lost 6 bases, J lost 0 bases, and 11 bases lay in between. Per the germline V gene, CDR1 is MDHEN and CDR2 is SYDVKM. The CDR3 is CASRQFRTNTGELFF. The CDR3 DNA reads TGTGCCAGCAGGCAGTTCCGAACGAACACCGGGGAGCTGTTTTTT.

The chain joins TRBV7-2 to TRBJ2-5; a possible D gene is TRBD2 (7 bases). Trimming stripped 6 bases from V and 4 bases from J, with 15 bases between. This CDR3 has 14 amino acids. The germline CDR1 and CDR2 sequences are SGHTA and FQGNSA. The CDR3 DNA sequence: TGTGCCAGCAGTGAAGGGGGGGCGCGAGAGACCCAGTACTTC. It codes for CASSEGGARETQYF. Full variable domain (remainder filled in from reference TRBV7-2 and TRBJ2-5): GAGVSQSPSNKVTEKGKDVELRCDPISGHTALYWYRQSLGQGLEFLIYFQGNSAPDKSGLPSDRFSAERTGGSVSTLTIQRTQQEDSAVYLCASSEGGARETQYFGPGTRLLVL.

This sequence joins TRBV5-1 and TRBJ2-1; 8 bases agree with TRBD2. The CDR3 spans 15 residues. Losses at the gene ends were 6 bases for V and 9 bases for J; bases not matched to a gene: 14. The V gene's germline CDR1 is SGHRS and CDR2 YFSETQ. In DNA, the CDR3 is TGCGCCAGCAAGGAGGGGACGGGAGGGCCAGGTGAGCAGTTCTTC. It translates to CASKEGTGGPGEQFF. Full variable domain (rest looked up from reference TRBV5-1 and TRBJ2-1): KAGVTQTPRYLIKTRGQQVTLSCSPISGHRSVSWYQQTPGQGLQFLFEYFSETQRNKGNFPGRFSGRQFSNSRSEMNVSTLELGDSALYLCASKEGTGGPGEQFFGPGTRLTVL.

This clone came up once. The genes are TRBV27 and TRBJ1-1, with 7 bases fitting TRBD1. Germline V CDR1 and CDR2: MNHEY, SMNVEV (reference sequence). The CDR3 spans 15 residues. J gave up 1 base and V 2 bases, and 4 bases lay outside the gene matches. CDR3 DNA sequence: TGTGCCAGCAGTTTAAGGGCAGGGGGGAACACTGAAGCTTTCTTT. The encoded protein is CASSLRAGGNTEAFF.

The rearrangement joins TRBV2 to TRBJ1-2, with TRBD1 matching 12 bases. Germline V gives CDR1 SNHLY, CDR2 FYNNEI. The CDR3 is made up of 14 amino acids. The V and J ends lost 5 bases and 8 bases, in that order; junction bases with no gene match: 6. CDR3 protein: CASSLGTGGTGYTF. The CDR3 DNA is TGTGCCAGCAGTTTAGGGACAGGGGGCACGGGCTACACCTTC.

The chain has TRBV10-3 and TRBJ1-2; no clear D. There are 13 residues in the CDR3. The V gene's germline CDR1 is ENHRY and CDR2 SYGVKD. V lost 6 bases, J lost 4 bases, and 12 bases lay in between. This chain's CDR3 is CAIRTGSGYGYTF. The CDR3 region has the DNA TGTGCCATCAGGACGGGGAGCGGCTATGGCTACACCTTC.

The CDR3 DNA sequence: TGTGCCAGCAGTATTAACAGAAACACTGAAGCTTTCTTT. This sequence encodes CASSINRNTEAFF. The V call is TRBV6-5, the J call TRBJ1-1; D not resolved. V lost 5 bases to trimming and J lost 2 bases, with 9 bases between them. The CDR3 is 13 residues long. From germline, CDR1 is MNHEY and CDR2 SVGAGI.

The chain links TRBV30 to TRBJ1-2; 8 bases are shared with TRBD1. The CDR3 covers 14 residues. V shed 2 bases and J 4 bases; nucleotides not matched to a gene: 6. Germline V gives CDR1 GTSNPN, CDR2 SVGIG (reference sequence). The CDR3 region is CAWSTTGVGYGYTF. For the CDR3, the DNA is TGTGCCTGGAGTACGACAGGGGTAGGCTATGGCTACACCTTC.

The rearrangement uses TRBV5-4 and TRBJ2-3; the D gene is possibly TRBD2 (6 bases). Trimming left V 3 bases short and J 0 bases short, with 17 bases between. CDR1 is SGHNT, CDR2 YYREEE, per germline (reference sequence). The CDR3 is made up of 17 amino acids. The CDR3 nucleotides are TGTGCCAGCAGCTCAGGGTGGGGTAGCGGAAGCACAGATACGCAGTATTTT. It specifies CASSSGWGSGSTDTQYF.

The chain combines TRBV5-1 with TRBJ2-1, with D perhaps TRBD2 (6 bases). The CDR3 runs to 16 residues. Looked up from germline, CDR1 is SGHRS and CDR2 is YFSETQ. V was trimmed by 7 bases and J by 0 bases, leaving 17 bases between them. CDR3 protein: CASGLGAGSSYNEQFF. As DNA, the CDR3 is TGCGCCAGCGGTCTCGGAGCGGGCAGCTCCTACAATGAGCAGTTCTTC.

The chain combines TRBV2 with TRBJ2-1; D is unclear. The CDR3 length is 14 residues. Trimming stripped 2 bases from V and 2 bases from J, with 7 bases between. Germline lookup yields CDR1 SNHLY and CDR2 FYNNEI. The CDR3, as DNA: TGTGCCAGCAGTGAAACCGGTACCTACAATGAGCAGTTCTTC. Amino acids: CASSETGTYNEQFF.

This chain links TRBV5-1 with TRBJ1-1; D remains unclear. This CDR3 is built from 13 residues. Trimming left V 2 bases short and J 1 base short, with 6 bases between. Per germline, CDR1 SGHRS and CDR2 YFSETQ. The CDR3 region is CASSFGANTEAFF. CDR3 sequence (DNA): TGCGCCAGCAGCTTTGGAGCGAACACTGAAGCTTTCTTT.

This clone was counted once. The V gene is TRBV20-1, the J gene TRBJ1-5, with no clear D. Trimming left V 3 bases short and J 11 bases short, with 17 bases between. The CDR3 runs to 13 residues. Per germline, CDR1 DFQATT and CDR2 SNEGSKA (reference sequence). In DNA form, the CDR3 reads TGCAGTGCTAGTGAGGCCTCTAGAGAGGCCCAGCATTTT. This sequence encodes CSASEASREAQHF.

J is TRBJ1-2 and V is TRBV30; D remains unclear. CDR1 is GTSNPN, CDR2 SVGIG, per germline (reference sequence). This CDR3 region has 13 residues. V was cut by 3 bases and J by 5 bases, with 13 bases left in between. Written as DNA, the CDR3 is TGTGCCTGGAGCCCCACCCGGGTTTATGGCTACACCTTC. It translates to CAWSPTRVYGYTF.

V usage is TRBV6-5 and J usage is TRBJ2-1; 11 bases map to TRBD1. This CDR3 comprises 15 residues. Unmatched junction bases numbered 3, after V lost 1 base and J lost 7 bases. Per germline, CDR1 MNHEY and CDR2 SVGAGI. The CDR3 here is CASSYWGQGENEQFF. The CDR3 nucleotides are TGTGCCAGCAGTTACTGGGGACAGGGGGAAAATGAGCAGTTCTTC.

This clone appeared a few times. This rearrangement joins TRBV19 to TRBJ1-3; weak D call: TRBD1 (5 bases). V shed 0 bases and J shed 3 bases, with 12 bases lying between them. The germline V gene encodes CDR1 LNHDA and CDR2 SQIVND (reference sequence). This CDR3 is 16 amino acids long. CDR3 bases: TGTGCCAGTAGTATAGATGGGGCGCGGGGTGGAAACACCATATATTTT. Translation: CASSIDGARGGNTIYF.

The chain carries TRBV19 and TRBJ1-4; D is unclear. The CDR3 is made up of 14 amino acids. Per germline, CDR1 LNHDA and CDR2 SQIVND (reference sequence). V dropped 1 base and J dropped 8 bases, with 11 bases sitting between them. This chain's CDR3 is CASSIVAGGEKLFF. CDR3 coding DNA: TGTGCCAGTAGTATAGTCGCGGGAGGGGAAAAACTGTTTTTT. The full variable domain, in which reference TRBV19 and TRBJ1-4 provide the parts outside the CDR3, is DGGITQSPKYLFRKEGQNVTLSCEQNLNHDAMYWYRQDPGQGLRLIYYSQIVNDFQKGDIAEGYSVSREKKESFPLTVTSAQKNPTAFYLCASSIVAGGEKLFFGSGTQLSVL.

This chain uses TRBV19 with TRBJ2-2; 8 bases are shared with TRBD2. J was trimmed by 2 bases and V by 6 bases; bases with no gene match: 5. Per the germline V gene, CDR1 is LNHDA and CDR2 is SQIVND (reference sequence). This CDR3 contains 15 residues. DNA for the CDR3: TGTGCCAGTAGGCAGCGGGAGAGAAACACCGGGGAGCTGTTTTTT. Encoded protein: CASRQRERNTGELFF. Full variable domain (outside the CDR3, taken from reference TRBV19 and TRBJ2-2): DGGITQSPKYLFRKEGQNVTLSCEQNLNHDAMYWYRQDPGQGLRLIYYSQIVNDFQKGDIAEGYSVSREKKESFPLTVTSAQKNPTAFYLCASRQRERNTGELFFGEGSRLTVL.

This rearrangement joins TRBV19 to TRBJ1-1; 9 nucleotides match TRBD1. V lost 3 bases, J lost 1 base, and 0 bases stayed unmatched. CDR1 is LNHDA, CDR2 SQIVND, per germline (reference sequence). The CDR3 covers 14 residues. The CDR3 sequence is CASSMGQGNTEAFF. CDR3 bases: TGTGCCAGTAGTATGGGACAGGGGAACACTGAAGCTTTCTTT.

CDR3 nucleotide sequence: TGTGCCAGTAGGAGACAGGAGAACACTGAAGCTTTCTTT. It is translated as CASRRQENTEAFF. The chain has TRBV19 and TRBJ1-1; D perhaps matches TRBD1 (6 bases). Per germline, CDR1 LNHDA and CDR2 SQIVND (reference sequence). CDR3 length: 13 residues. V was cut by 6 bases and J by 1 base, with 9 bases left in between. The full variable domain, in which reference TRBV19 and TRBJ1-1 provide the parts outside the CDR3, is DGGITQSPKYLFRKEGQNVTLSCEQNLNHDAMYWYRQDPGQGLRLIYYSQIVNDFQKGDIAEGYSVSREKKESFPLTVTSAQKNPTAFYLCASRRQENTEAFFGQGTRLTVV.

The rearrangement uses TRBV28 and TRBJ1-4, with 7 nucleotides matching TRBD1. CDR1 and CDR2 from the germline V gene are MDHEN and SYDVKM. This CDR3 region has 14 residues. With V trimmed by 5 bases and J by 5 bases, 5 bases remained unmatched. The CDR3 spells CASSRTGGNEKLFF. The CDR3 coding sequence is TGTGCCAGCAGTCGGACAGGCGGGAATGAAAAACTGTTTTTT.

The chain couples TRBV7-2 to TRBJ2-1, with 7 nucleotides matching TRBD2. The CDR3 contains 14 residues. The trim removed 0 bases at V and 8 bases at J, leaving 4 bases unmatched. Germline assignment: CDR1 SGHTA and CDR2 FQGNSA. The CDR3 is CASSLAGGPDEQFF. CDR3 coding DNA: TGTGCCAGCAGCTTAGCGGGAGGGCCCGATGAGCAGTTCTTC. The full variable domain, with the rest looked up from reference TRBV7-2 and TRBJ2-1, is GAGVSQSPSNKVTEKGKDVELRCDPISGHTALYWYRQSLGQGLEFLIYFQGNSAPDKSGLPSDRFSAERTGGSVSTLTIQRTQQEDSAVYLCASSLAGGPDEQFFGPGTRLTVL.

The rearrangement joins TRBV7-9 to TRBJ1-1; perhaps TRBD1 as D (5 bases). CDR3 length equals 12 residues. CDR1 SEHNR and CDR2 FQNEAQ come from the germline V gene (reference sequence). V was shortened by 11 bases and J by 6 bases, with 16 bases between the two germline ends. In DNA form, the CDR3 reads TGTGCCGGATCGGGGGGAGTCGCTGAAGCTTTCTTT. It is translated as CAGSGGVAEAFF.

V and J are TRBV13 and TRBJ2-3, with 8 bases that match TRBD1. Unmatched junction bases numbered 7, after V lost 8 bases and J lost 6 bases. The CDR3 runs 13 residues. Germline V gene data show CDR1 as PRHDT and CDR2 as FYEKMQ (reference sequence). The CDR3 bases are TGTGCCAGCGGCAGGGGGCAATCGGATACGCAGTATTTT. Translating gives CASGRGQSDTQYF.

The chain couples TRBV4-1 to TRBJ1-1; 8 bases map to TRBD1. Germline V lookup: CDR1 MGHRA, CDR2 YSYEKL. The CDR3 sequence is 15 residues long. J gave up 8 bases and V 2 bases, and 10 bases lay outside the gene matches. CDR3 in amino acids: CASSQTVVGTGEAFF. The CDR3 bases are TGCGCCAGCAGCCAAACTGTAGTAGGGACAGGAGAAGCTTTCTTT.

The V call is TRBV9, the J call TRBJ2-3, with TRBD1 identical over 8 bases. The V gene's germline CDR1 is SGDLS and CDR2 YYNGEE. CDR3 length equals 15 residues. After removal of 2 bases from V and 5 bases from J, the junction contained 7 bases not matched to a gene. CDR3 protein: CASSVAGQGRDTQYF. CDR3 sequence (DNA): TGTGCCAGCAGCGTTGCCGGACAGGGAAGAGATACGCAGTATTTT.